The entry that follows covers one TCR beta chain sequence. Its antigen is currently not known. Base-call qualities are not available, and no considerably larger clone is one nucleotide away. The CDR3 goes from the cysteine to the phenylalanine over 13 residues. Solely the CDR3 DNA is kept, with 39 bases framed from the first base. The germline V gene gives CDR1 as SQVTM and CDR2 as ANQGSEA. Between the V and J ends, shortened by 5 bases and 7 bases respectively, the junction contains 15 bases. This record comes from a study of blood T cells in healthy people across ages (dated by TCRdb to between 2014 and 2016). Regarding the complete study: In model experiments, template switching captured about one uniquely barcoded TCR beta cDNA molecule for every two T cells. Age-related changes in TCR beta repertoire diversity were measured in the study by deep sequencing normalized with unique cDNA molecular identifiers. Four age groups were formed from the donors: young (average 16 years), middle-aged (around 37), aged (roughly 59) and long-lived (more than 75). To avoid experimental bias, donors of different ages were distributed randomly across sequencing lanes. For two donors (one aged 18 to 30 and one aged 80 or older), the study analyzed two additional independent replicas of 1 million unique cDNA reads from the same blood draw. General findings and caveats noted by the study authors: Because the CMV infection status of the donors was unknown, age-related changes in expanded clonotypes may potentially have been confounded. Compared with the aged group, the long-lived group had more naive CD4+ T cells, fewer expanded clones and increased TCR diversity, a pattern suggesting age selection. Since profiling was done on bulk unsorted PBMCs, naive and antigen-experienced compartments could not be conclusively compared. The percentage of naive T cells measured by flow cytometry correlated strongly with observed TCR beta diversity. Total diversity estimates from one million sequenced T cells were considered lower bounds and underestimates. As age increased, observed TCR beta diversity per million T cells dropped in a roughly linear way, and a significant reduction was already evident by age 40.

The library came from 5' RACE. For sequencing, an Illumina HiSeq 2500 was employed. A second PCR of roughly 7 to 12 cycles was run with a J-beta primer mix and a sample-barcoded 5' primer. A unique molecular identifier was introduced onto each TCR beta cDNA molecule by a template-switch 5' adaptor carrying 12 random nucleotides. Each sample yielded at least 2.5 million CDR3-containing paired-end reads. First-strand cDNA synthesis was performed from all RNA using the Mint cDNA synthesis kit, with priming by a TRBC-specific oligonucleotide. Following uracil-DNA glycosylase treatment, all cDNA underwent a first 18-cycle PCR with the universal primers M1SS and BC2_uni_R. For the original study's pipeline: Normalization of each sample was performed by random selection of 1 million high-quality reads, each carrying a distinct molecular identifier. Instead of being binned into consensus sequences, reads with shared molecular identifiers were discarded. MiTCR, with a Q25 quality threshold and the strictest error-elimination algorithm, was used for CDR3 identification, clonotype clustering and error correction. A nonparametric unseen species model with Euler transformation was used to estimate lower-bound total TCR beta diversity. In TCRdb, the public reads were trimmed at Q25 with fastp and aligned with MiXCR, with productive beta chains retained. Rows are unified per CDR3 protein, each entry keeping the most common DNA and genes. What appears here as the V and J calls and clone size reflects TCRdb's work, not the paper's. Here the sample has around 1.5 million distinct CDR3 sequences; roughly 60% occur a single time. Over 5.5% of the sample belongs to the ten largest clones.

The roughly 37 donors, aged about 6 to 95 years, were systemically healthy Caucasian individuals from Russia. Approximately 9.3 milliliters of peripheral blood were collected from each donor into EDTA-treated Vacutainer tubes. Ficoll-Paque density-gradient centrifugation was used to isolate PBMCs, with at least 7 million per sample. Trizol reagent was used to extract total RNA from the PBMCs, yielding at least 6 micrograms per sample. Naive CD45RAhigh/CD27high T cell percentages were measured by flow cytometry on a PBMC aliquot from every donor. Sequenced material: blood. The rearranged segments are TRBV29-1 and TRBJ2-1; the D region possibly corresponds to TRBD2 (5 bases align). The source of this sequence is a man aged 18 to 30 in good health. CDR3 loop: CSVLLVERNEQFF. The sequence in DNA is TGCAGCGTTTTACTGGTTGAGCGGAATGAGCAGTTCTTC.